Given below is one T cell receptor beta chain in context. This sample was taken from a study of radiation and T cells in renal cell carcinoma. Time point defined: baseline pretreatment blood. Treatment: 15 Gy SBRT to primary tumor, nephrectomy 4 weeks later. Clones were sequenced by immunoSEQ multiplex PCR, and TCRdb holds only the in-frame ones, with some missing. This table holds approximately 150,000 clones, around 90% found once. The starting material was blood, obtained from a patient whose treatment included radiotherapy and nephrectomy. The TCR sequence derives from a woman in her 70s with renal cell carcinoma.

CDR3 nucleotide sequence: TGTGCCAGCTCACCACCAGGTAGCTCCTATAATTCACCCCTCCACTTT. Its translation: CASSPPGSSYNSPLHF. V usage is TRBV18 and J usage is TRBJ1-6; unclear D gene. V lost 0 bases, J lost 0 bases, and 6 bases lay in between. Looked up from germline, CDR1 is KGHSH and CDR2 is LQKENI. The CDR3 extends over 16 amino acids.